This T cell receptor (beta chain) appears in the sequencing data of a study of shared clonotypes between healthy human individuals. For the study at large: Per donor, three plates held CD4 naive cells, three held CD4 memory, two held CD8 naive and one held CD8 memory.

Donors were healthy HIV-negative adults without recent acute infections or vaccinations. Clones were read by immunoSEQ multiplex PCR, and TCRdb kept only the in-frame ones, dropping some. The sample consists of a few million clones, around 93% of them appearing once. To note about this clone: The antigen is undetermined.

The germline gives CDR1 MDHEN, CDR2 SYDVKM. Trimming shortened V by 7 bases and J by 3 bases, and 16 bases separated the two germline ends. CDR3 length: 15 residues. General study results and limits: What limited the represented genetic and exposure-history diversity was the small number of donors. Incompleteness in sorted-subset sequencing, despite large depth, was shown by rarefaction.

This receptor was identified in a man aged 18 to 30 in good health. Some clones in this sample may be carry-over from other donors' samples. The rearrangement links TRBV28 to TRBJ2-1; tentative D call: TRBD2 (7 bases). Input material: naive CD4+ T cells from PBMCs. As to subset: CD45RA+ positively selected. The CDR3 DNA sequence: TGTGCCAGCACCCGGGGGGCCGTCAGCTACAATGAGCAGTTCTTC. Translation gives CASTRGAVSYNEQFF.